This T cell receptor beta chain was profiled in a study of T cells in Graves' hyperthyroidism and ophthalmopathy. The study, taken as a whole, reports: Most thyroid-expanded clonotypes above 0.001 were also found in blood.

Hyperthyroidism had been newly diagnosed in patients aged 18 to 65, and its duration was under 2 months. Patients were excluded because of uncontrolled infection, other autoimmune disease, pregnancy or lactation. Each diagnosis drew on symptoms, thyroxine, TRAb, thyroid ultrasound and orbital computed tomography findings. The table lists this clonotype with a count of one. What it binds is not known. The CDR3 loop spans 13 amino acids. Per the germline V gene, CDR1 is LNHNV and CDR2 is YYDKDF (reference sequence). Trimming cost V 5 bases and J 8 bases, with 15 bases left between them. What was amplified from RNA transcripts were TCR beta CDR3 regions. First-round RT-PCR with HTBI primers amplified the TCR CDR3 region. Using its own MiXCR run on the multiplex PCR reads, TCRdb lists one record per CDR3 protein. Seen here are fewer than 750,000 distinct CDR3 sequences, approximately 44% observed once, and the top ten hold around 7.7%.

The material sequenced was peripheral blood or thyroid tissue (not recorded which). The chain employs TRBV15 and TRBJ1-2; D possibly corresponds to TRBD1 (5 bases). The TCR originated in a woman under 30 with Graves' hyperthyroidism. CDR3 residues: CATSPGTVGGYTF. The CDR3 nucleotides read TGTGCCACCAGCCCGGGGACGGTAGGAGGCTACACCTTC.